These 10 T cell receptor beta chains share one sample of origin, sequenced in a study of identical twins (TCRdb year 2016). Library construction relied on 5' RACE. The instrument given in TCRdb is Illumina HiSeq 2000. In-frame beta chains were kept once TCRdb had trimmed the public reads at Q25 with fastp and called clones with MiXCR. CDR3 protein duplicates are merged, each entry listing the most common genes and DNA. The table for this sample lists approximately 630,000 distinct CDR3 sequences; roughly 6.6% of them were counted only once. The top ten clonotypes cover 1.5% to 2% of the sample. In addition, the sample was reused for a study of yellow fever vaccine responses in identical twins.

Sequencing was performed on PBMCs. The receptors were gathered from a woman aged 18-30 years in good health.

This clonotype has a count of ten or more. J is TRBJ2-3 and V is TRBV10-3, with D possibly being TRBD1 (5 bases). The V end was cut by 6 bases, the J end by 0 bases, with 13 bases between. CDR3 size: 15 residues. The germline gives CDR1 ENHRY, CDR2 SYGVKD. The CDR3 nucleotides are TGTGCCATCAGCCAGACAGCACCAAGCACAGATACGCAGTATTTT. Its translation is CAISQTAPSTDTQYF.

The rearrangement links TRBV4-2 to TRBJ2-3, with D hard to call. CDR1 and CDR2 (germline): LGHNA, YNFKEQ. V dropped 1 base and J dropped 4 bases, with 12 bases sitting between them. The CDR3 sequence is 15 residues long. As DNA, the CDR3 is TGTGCCAGCAGCCAAGCGGCGGAAATAGCAGATACGCAGTATTTT. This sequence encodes CASSQAAEIADTQYF.

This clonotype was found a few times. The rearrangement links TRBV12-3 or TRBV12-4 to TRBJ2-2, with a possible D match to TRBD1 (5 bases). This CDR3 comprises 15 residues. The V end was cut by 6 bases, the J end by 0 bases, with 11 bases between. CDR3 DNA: TGTGCCAGCAGACAGGACGGCGCGAACACCGGGGAGCTGTTTTTT. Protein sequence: CASRQDGANTGELFF.

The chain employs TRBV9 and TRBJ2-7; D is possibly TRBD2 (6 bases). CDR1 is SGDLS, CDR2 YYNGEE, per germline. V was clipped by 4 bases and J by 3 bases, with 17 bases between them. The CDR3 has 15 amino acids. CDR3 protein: CASSPRAGSVYEQYF. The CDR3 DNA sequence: TGTGCCAGCAGCCCTCGGGCGGGGTCAGTCTACGAGCAGTACTTC.

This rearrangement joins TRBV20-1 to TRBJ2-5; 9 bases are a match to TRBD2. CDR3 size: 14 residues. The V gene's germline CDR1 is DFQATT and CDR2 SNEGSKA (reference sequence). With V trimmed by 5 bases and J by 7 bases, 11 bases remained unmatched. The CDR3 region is CSAGLAGAQGTQYF. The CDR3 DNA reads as TGCAGTGCTGGGTTAGCGGGGGCCCAGGGGACCCAGTACTTC.

CDR3 DNA: TGTGCCAGCAGCTTAATGGAGGGATACTACGAGCAGTACGTC. This codes for CASSLMEGYYEQYV. J is TRBJ2-7 and V is TRBV7-2; possible D gene TRBD2, 6 bases. This CDR3 has 14 residues. CDR1 is SGHTA, CDR2 FQGNSA, per germline. Deletions cut 2 bases from V and 3 bases from J, with 11 bases between.

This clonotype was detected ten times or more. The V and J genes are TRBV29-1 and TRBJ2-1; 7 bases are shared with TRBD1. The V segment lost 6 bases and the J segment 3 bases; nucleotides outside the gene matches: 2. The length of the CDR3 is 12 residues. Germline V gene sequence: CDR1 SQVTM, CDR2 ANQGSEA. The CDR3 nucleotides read TGCAGCGTACGGGACAGCTACAATGAGCAGTTCTTC. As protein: CSVRDSYNEQFF.

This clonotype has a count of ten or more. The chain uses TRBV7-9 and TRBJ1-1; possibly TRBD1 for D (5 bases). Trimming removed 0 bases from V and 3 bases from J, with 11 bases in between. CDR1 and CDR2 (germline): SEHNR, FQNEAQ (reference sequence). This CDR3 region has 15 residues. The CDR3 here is CASSLAGGGYTEAFF. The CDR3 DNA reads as TGTGCCAGCAGCTTAGCGGGCGGGGGGTACACTGAAGCTTTCTTT.

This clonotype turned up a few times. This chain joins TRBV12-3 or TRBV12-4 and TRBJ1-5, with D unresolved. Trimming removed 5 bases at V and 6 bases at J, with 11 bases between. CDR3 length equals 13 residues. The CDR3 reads CASSLLRSQPQHF. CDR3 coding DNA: TGTGCCAGCAGTCTCCTGCGCAGTCAGCCCCAGCATTTT.

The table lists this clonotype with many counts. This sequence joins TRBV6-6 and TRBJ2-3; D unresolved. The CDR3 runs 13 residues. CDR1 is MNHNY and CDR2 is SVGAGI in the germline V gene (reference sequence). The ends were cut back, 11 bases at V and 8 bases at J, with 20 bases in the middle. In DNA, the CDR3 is TGTGCCTGCATGGTCCCAGGCACTGGTACGCAGTATTTT. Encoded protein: CACMVPGTGTQYF.